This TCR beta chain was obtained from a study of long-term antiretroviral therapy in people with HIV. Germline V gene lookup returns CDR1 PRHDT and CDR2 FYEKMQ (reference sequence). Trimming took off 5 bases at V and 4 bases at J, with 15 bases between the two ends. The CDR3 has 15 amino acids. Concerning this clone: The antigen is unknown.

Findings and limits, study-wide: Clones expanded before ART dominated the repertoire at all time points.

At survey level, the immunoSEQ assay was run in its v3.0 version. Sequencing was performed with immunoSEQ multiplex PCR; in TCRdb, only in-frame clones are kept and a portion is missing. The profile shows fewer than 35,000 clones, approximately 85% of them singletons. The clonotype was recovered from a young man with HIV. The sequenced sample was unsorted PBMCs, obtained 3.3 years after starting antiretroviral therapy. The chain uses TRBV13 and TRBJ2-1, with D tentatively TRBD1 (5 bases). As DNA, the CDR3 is TGTGCCAGCAGCGGTGGAACGAAGGGGTACAATGAGCAGTTCTTC. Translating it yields CASSGGTKGYNEQFF.